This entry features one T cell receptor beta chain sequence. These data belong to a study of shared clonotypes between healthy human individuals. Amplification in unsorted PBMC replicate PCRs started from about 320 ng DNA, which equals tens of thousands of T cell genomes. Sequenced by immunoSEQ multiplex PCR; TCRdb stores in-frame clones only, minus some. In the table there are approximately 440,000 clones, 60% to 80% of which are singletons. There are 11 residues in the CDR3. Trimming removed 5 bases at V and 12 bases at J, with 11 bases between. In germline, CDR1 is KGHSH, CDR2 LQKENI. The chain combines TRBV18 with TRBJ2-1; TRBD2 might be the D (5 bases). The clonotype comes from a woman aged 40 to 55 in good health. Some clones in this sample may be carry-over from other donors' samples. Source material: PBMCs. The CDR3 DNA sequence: TGTGCCAGCTCAAGCGGAAACCCGCAGTTCTTC. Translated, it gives CASSSGNPQFF.